The 27 T cell receptor beta chains listed next were all sequenced from one sample in a study of CD8+ T cells in alopecia areata. Sequencing relied on a cDNA template that was reverse transcribed from extracted RNA. Method: immunoSEQ multiplex PCR; TCRdb's copy keeps in-frame clones and lacks some. The table lists some 95,000 clones, roughly 42% of them singletons. The source material was CD4+ T cells sorted from blood. These receptors all stem from a human donor with alopecia areata.

Worth noting for this clone: The DNA is left out, because the CDR3 cannot be placed on it with certainty; the CDR3 is given as TCRdb lists it. The chain carries TRBV30 and TRBJ1-2. Germline CDR1 GTSNPN, CDR2 SVGIG (reference sequence). The CDR3 sequence runs 13 residues, both termini included. The CDR3 is CAWSVSLSYGYTF.

The V and J genes are TRBV9 and TRBJ2-3; TRBD2 agrees at 9 bases. Germline CDR1 SGDLS, CDR2 YYNGEE. J gave up 4 bases and V 0 bases, and 3 bases lay outside the gene matches. The CDR3 runs to 15 residues. The CDR3 is CASSVEAGGSDTQYF. The CDR3 DNA sequence: TGTGCCAGCAGCGTAGAGGCGGGAGGGTCAGATACGCAGTATTTT.

The J gene is TRBJ2-6, the V gene TRBV30; D possibly corresponds to TRBD1 (5 bases). The ends were cut back, 0 bases at V and 3 bases at J, with 9 bases in the middle. This CDR3 is 15 amino acids long. In germline, CDR1 is GTSNPN, CDR2 SVGIG (reference sequence). The CDR3 loop reads CAWSVGALGANVLTF. DNA for the CDR3: TGTGCCTGGAGTGTAGGGGCCCTTGGGGCCAACGTCCTGACTTTC.

The chain recombines TRBV30 with TRBJ2-7, with no clear D. The CDR3 totals 14 residues. The germline V gene encodes CDR1 GTSNPN and CDR2 SVGIG (reference sequence). V was trimmed by 0 bases and J by 0 bases, leaving 9 bases between them. The CDR3 reads CAWSVQSPSYEQYF. DNA for the CDR3: TGTGCCTGGAGTGTCCAGAGCCCCTCCTACGAGCAGTACTTC.

The V gene is TRBV23-1, the J gene TRBJ1-4; D not certain. TRBV23-1 is treated as an ORF (open reading frame) with a function not yet certain. This CDR3 has 16 residues. The V end was cut by 6 bases, the J end by 0 bases, with 14 bases between. DNA of the CDR3: TGCGCCAGCAGCCCTTTTGGCGCGCCAACTAATGAAAAACTGTTTTTT. Protein: CASSPFGAPTNEKLFF.

This clone was detected a few times. The V gene is TRBV29-1, the J gene TRBJ2-3; D might be TRBD2 (6 bases). Germline loops: CDR1 SQVTM, CDR2 ANQGSEA. There are 14 residues in the CDR3. This CDR3 reads CSARAGFSTDTQYF. For the CDR3, the DNA is TGCAGTGCTCGCGCGGGATTTAGCACAGATACGCAGTATTTT.

This chain's CDR3 is CASSQGGEKLFF. DNA of the CDR3: TGTGCCAGCAGCCAGGGGGGTGAAAAACTGTTTTTT. V gene TRBV2 combines with J gene TRBJ1-4, with 7 bases lining up with TRBD1. V was clipped by 6 bases and J by 7 bases; unmatched bases: 2. The germline gives CDR1 SNHLY, CDR2 FYNNEI. The CDR3 sequence is 12 residues long.

This clone was seen a few times. The rearrangement joins TRBV5-1 to TRBJ1-1; possibly TRBD1 for D (5 bases). Per the germline V gene, CDR1 is SGHRS and CDR2 is YFSETQ. This CDR3 is built from 16 residues. The V and J ends lost 3 bases and 0 bases respectively, with 15 bases between them. CDR3 loop: CASSSRDGTMNTEAFF. In DNA, the CDR3 is TGCGCCAGCAGCTCCCGGGACGGTACAATGAACACTGAAGCTTTCTTT.

This clone was seen only once. The chain employs TRBV7-9 and TRBJ2-3; TRBD1 agrees at 8 bases. Germline trimming cut 4 bases from V and 2 bases from J; bases unmatched to any gene: 5. Germline lookup yields CDR1 SEHNR and CDR2 FQNEAQ (reference sequence). The CDR3 is made up of 15 amino acids. The CDR3 spells CASSSGQAFTDTQYF. The DNA of the CDR3 is TGTGCCAGCAGCTCGGGACAGGCATTCACAGATACGCAGTATTTT.

The chain links TRBV29-1 to TRBJ2-3; 9 nucleotides match TRBD2. The V gene end was trimmed by 8 bases and the J gene end by 4 bases; junction bases not matched to a gene: 7. Germline loops: CDR1 SQVTM, CDR2 ANQGSEA. This CDR3 comprises 13 residues. The CDR3 bases are TGCAGCACAACTAGCGGGCCTGCAGATACGCAGTATTTT. It yields the protein CSTTSGPADTQYF.

A few counts support this clone. The genes are TRBV29-1 and TRBJ2-1; 11 nucleotides align to TRBD1. The CDR3 is made up of 11 amino acids. The germline V gene has CDR1 SQVTM and CDR2 ANQGSEA. J gave up 16 bases and V 1 base, and 3 bases lay outside the gene matches. CDR3 sequence: CSVEGTGGSFF. CDR3 bases: TGCAGCGTTGAAGGGACAGGGGGCAGCTTCTTC.

This chain joins TRBV30 and TRBJ2-7, with no clear D. The CDR3 sequence is 13 residues long. V was cut by 0 bases and J by 3 bases, with 9 bases left in between. Germline loops: CDR1 GTSNPN, CDR2 SVGIG (reference sequence). CDR3 DNA: TGTGCCTGGAGTGTATTAGAGTTCTACGAGCAGTACTTC. As protein: CAWSVLEFYEQYF.

This clone was observed a handful of times. The rearrangement links TRBV29-1 to TRBJ2-7, with D possibly being TRBD1 (6 bases). CDR1 and CDR2 (germline): SQVTM, ANQGSEA. The length of the CDR3 is 13 residues. Trimming took off 5 bases at V and 7 bases at J, with 18 bases between the two ends. The CDR3, as DNA: TGCAGCGTTCTCCGGGACACCACGGGGGAGCAGTACTTC. Its protein product is CSVLRDTTGEQYF.

This clone was seen a few times. This sequence joins TRBV28 and TRBJ1-2; D possibly corresponds to TRBD1 (5 bases). CDR1 MDHEN and CDR2 SYDVKM come from the germline V gene. Trimming left V 4 bases short and J 1 base short, with 10 bases between. The CDR3 is 14 residues long. DNA for the CDR3: TGTGCCAGCAGTTGGGACGGATTTAACTATGGCTACACCTTC. This encodes CASSWDGFNYGYTF.

In this sample, this clone turned up a few times. The chain links TRBV28 to TRBJ2-2; D is undetermined. Trimming shortened V by 5 bases and J by 11 bases, and 9 bases separated the two germline ends. The CDR3 runs to 11 residues. Germline V gene data show CDR1 as MDHEN and CDR2 as SYDVKM. This CDR3 is CASSAQRELFF. In DNA, the CDR3 is TGTGCCAGCAGTGCTCAGCGAGAGCTGTTTTTT.

There are a few counts of this clone. This chain links TRBV19 with TRBJ1-5; 7 bases align to TRBD1. Germline trimming cut 9 bases from V and 1 base from J; bases unmatched to any gene: 9. This CDR3 comprises 15 residues. Germline assignment: CDR1 LNHDA and CDR2 SQIVND (reference sequence). CDR3 nucleotide sequence: TGTGCCAGCCAGGCCACAGGGGTGAGCAATCAGCCCCAGCATTTT. Encoded protein: CASQATGVSNQPQHF.

This clone showed up just a few times. This chain uses TRBV9 with TRBJ2-3; 10 bases fit TRBD2. V lost 4 bases to trimming and J lost 9 bases; unmatched junction nucleotides: 8. Germline assignment: CDR1 SGDLS and CDR2 YYNGEE. This CDR3 has 14 residues. CDR3 in DNA: TGTGCCAGCAGCCCCGGACTAGCGGTTGAGACGCAGTATTTT. Protein: CASSPGLAVETQYF.

V is TRBV27 and J is TRBJ2-2; maybe TRBD2 (6 bases). From germline, CDR1 is MNHEY and CDR2 SMNVEV (reference sequence). The germline V and J ends were trimmed by 0 bases and 3 bases, with 8 bases remaining between them. CDR3 length: 15 amino acids. CDR3 residues: CASSLSSGYTGELFF. The CDR3 DNA reads TGTGCCAGCAGTTTATCTAGCGGTTACACCGGGGAGCTGTTTTTT.

The CDR3 reads CASRRTLGQGVTGELFF. CDR3 DNA sequence: TGTGCCAGCAGACGGACCCTGGGACAGGGTGTTACCGGGGAGCTGTTTTTT. The chain is built from TRBV2 and TRBJ2-2, with 9 bases aligning to TRBD1. The germline gives CDR1 SNHLY, CDR2 FYNNEI. The ends lost 6 bases at V and 5 bases at J; junction bases unmatched: 13. The CDR3 is made up of 17 amino acids.

This clone has just a few counts. The CDR3 coding sequence is TGCGCCAGCAGCCTGGGGGCAGGGGGAGAAGAGCAGTACTTC. Translated: CASSLGAGGEEQYF. This chain joins TRBV5-1 and TRBJ2-7; 7 bases match TRBD1. The CDR3 contains 14 residues. The trim removed 4 bases at V and 7 bases at J, leaving 11 bases unmatched. In germline, CDR1 is SGHRS, CDR2 YFSETQ.

The gene calls are TRBV29-1 and TRBJ1-1; 9 positions agree with TRBD1. This CDR3 is built from 11 residues. The V and J ends lost 5 bases and 12 bases, in that order; junction bases with no gene match: 7. The germline V gene has CDR1 SQVTM and CDR2 ANQGSEA. In DNA form, the CDR3 reads TGCAGCGTTCAAGCGGGACAGGGATCTTTCTTT. It translates to CSVQAGQGSFF.

The chain combines TRBV5-1 with TRBJ1-1, with D hard to call. CDR3 length: 12 residues. Trimming cost V 1 base and J 3 bases, with 4 bases left between them. Germline V CDR1 and CDR2: SGHRS, YFSETQ. CDR3 in amino acids: CASSLTDTEAFF. CDR3 coding DNA: TGCGCCAGCAGCTTGACAGACACTGAAGCTTTCTTT.

The J gene is TRBJ1-4, the V gene TRBV29-1; D is undetermined. This CDR3 contains 11 residues. From germline, CDR1 is SQVTM and CDR2 ANQGSEA. The CDR3 protein is CRVERGGKLFF. The CDR3 bases are TGCAGAGTGGAGCGGGGAGGCAAACTGTTTTTT.

This clone was recorded once. The rearrangement uses TRBV28 and TRBJ2-3; 12 bases match TRBD2. There are 15 residues in the CDR3. J gave up 4 bases and V 5 bases, and 4 bases lay outside the gene matches. Germline V CDR1 and CDR2: MDHEN, SYDVKM. In nucleotides, the CDR3 is TGTGCCAGCAGTGGAACTAGCGGGGGGCCAGATACGCAGTATTTT. Protein: CASSGTSGGPDTQYF.

The chain employs TRBV4-2 and TRBJ2-3, with TRBD2 identical over 12 bases. From germline, CDR1 is LGHNA and CDR2 YNFKEQ. V shed 4 bases, J shed 0 bases, and the junction held 5 bases outside the gene matches. The CDR3 has 17 residues. CDR3 amino acids: CASSPRLAGDSTDTQYF. DNA of the CDR3: TGTGCCAGCAGCCCCCGACTAGCGGGGGATAGCACAGATACGCAGTATTTT.

This chain links TRBV5-6 with TRBJ1-1, with no clear D. Deletions cut 6 bases from V and 7 bases from J, with 19 bases between. CDR1 is SGHDT and CDR2 is YYEEEE in the germline V gene. This CDR3 comprises 14 residues. The CDR3 DNA sequence: TGTGCCAGCACCCATCAGGTGTCAGACCATGAAGCTTTCTTT. It specifies CASTHQVSDHEAFF.

There are a few counts of this clone. V and J are TRBV6-1 and TRBJ1-6; weak D call: TRBD1 (6 bases). V was clipped by 5 bases and J by 10 bases, with 18 bases between them. Looked up from germline, CDR1 is MNHNS and CDR2 is SASEGT. This CDR3 region has 15 residues. The CDR3 DNA reads TGTGCCAGCAGTTCGCGAGTGCATCAGGGGTCACCCCTCCACTTT. This translates into CASSSRVHQGSPLHF.